Sequencing of this T cell receptor beta chain was carried out in a study of Tregs in tolerant kidney transplant recipients. V dropped 5 bases and J dropped 0 bases, with 20 bases sitting between them. The CDR3 spans 17 residues. From germline, CDR1 is GTSNPN and CDR2 SVGIG (reference sequence). The repertoire was sequenced with immunoSEQ multiplex PCR; TCRdb's copy has only in-frame clones and lacks some. Counted here are some 110,000 clones, about 90% occurring once; the ten biggest clones make up roughly 0.61%. Unstimulated Tregs (CD4+CD25+CD127-) and CD4+CD25- non-Tregs were sorted from PBMCs. The source material was CD4+ T cells from blood. The receptor was derived from a human donor in good health. The genes are TRBV30 and TRBJ2-1, with TRBD2 as a possible D gene (6 bases). The CDR3 reads CAWGGVRRESSYNEQFF. CDR3 DNA: TGTGCCTGGGGAGGGGTCAGGCGGGAAAGCTCCTACAATGAGCAGTTCTTC.